The entry below gives a single T cell receptor beta chain sequence along with its context. The antigen remains unidentified. The data stem from a study of T cell responses to AZD1222 COVID-19 vaccine. Study-level results: Repertoire sampling happened only post peak T cell response. Baseline serostatus was positive in only six AZD1222 recipients.

The V gene lost 5 bases and the J gene lost 3 bases, with 14 bases spanning the gap. CDR1 is SEHNR, CDR2 FQNEAQ, per germline (reference sequence). The CDR3 runs to 14 residues. This table comes from immunoSEQ multiplex PCR, and its TCRdb copy is limited to in-frame clones, with some not included. This sample has 90,000 to 150,000 clones, with 85% to 90% found just once. This chain joins TRBV7-9 and TRBJ2-7; weak D call: TRBD1 (6 bases). This TCR was recovered from an adult who received the AZD1222 COVID-19 vaccine. Here the sequenced sample was peripheral blood, taken 28 days after the second AZD1222 dose. The CDR3 DNA reads as TGTGCCAGCAGCCCACAGGGAGTGGTCTACGAGCAGTACTTC. This sequence encodes CASSPQGVVYEQYF.